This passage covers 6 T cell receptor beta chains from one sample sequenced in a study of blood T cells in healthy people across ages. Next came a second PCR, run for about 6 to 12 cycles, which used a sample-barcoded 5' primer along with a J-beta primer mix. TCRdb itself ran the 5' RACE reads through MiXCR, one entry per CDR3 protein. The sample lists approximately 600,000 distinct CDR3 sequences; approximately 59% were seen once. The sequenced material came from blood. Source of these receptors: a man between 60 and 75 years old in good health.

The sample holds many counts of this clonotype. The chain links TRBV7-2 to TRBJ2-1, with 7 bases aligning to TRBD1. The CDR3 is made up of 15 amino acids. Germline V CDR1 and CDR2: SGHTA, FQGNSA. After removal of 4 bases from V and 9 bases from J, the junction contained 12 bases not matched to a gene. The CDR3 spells CASSSTGLGLSEQFF. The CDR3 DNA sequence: TGTGCCAGCAGCTCGACAGGGCTTGGTTTGAGTGAGCAGTTCTTC.

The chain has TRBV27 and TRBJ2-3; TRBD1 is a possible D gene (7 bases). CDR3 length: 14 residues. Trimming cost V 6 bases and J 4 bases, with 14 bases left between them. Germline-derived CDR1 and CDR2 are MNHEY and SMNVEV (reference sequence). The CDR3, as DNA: TGTGCCAGCAGGGCCCAGGGGGGTCCAGATACGCAGTATTTT. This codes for CASRAQGGPDTQYF.

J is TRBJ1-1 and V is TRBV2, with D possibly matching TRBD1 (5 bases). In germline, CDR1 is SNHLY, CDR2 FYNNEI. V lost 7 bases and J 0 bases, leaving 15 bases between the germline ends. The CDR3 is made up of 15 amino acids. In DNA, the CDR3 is TGTGCCAGCACCAGCTGGGGGAATATGAACACTGAAGCTTTCTTT. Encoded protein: CASTSWGNMNTEAFF.

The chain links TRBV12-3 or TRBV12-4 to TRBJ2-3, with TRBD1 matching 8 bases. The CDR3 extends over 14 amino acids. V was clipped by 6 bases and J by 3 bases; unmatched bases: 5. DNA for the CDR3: TGTGCCAGCAGGACAGGGGCCACGACAGATACGCAGTATTTT. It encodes CASRTGATTDTQYF.

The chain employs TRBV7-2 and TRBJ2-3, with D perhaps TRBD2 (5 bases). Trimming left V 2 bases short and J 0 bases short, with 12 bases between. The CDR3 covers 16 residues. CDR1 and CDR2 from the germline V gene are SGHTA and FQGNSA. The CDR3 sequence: CASSLTGWTSTDTQYF. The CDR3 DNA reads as TGTGCCAGCAGCTTAACGGGGTGGACTAGCACAGATACGCAGTATTTT.

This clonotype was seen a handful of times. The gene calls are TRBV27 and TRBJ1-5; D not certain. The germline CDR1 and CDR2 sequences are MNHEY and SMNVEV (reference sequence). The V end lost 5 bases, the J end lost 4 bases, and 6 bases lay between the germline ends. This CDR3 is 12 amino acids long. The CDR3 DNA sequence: TGTGCCAGCAGTACTAGTAATCAGCCCCAGCATTTT. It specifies CASSTSNQPQHF.